This T cell receptor beta chain stems from a study of blood T cell repertoires in COVID-19. As for the study in general: Collection of acute and convalescent COVID-19 samples took place in the United States, Italy and Spain. T cells, B-cell-depleted T cells, or PBMCs provided the cDNA or gDNA that served as material.

The CDR3 length is 14 residues. V gave up 3 bases and J gave up 0 bases, with 8 bases separating them. Germline loops: CDR1 SNHLY, CDR2 FYNNEI. TCRdb keeps only in-frame clones here, not all; method: immunoSEQ multiplex PCR. The table has some 150,000 clones, approximately 85% seen once. V and J are TRBV2 and TRBJ1-1; D is unclear. The sample taken for sequencing was peripheral blood. The clonotype originates from a man between 40 and 49 years old who had recovered from COVID-19. The CDR3 loop is CASSEGVMNTEAFF. For the CDR3, the DNA is TGTGCCAGCAGTGAGGGAGTCATGAACACTGAAGCTTTCTTT. The variable domain in full, with the rest retrieved from reference TRBV2 and TRBJ1-1, is EPEVTQTPSHQVTQMGQEVILRCVPISNHLYFYWYRQILGQKVEFLVSFYNNEISEKSEIFDDQFSVERPDGSNFTLKIRSTKLEDSAMYFCASSEGVMNTEAFFGQGTRLTVV.